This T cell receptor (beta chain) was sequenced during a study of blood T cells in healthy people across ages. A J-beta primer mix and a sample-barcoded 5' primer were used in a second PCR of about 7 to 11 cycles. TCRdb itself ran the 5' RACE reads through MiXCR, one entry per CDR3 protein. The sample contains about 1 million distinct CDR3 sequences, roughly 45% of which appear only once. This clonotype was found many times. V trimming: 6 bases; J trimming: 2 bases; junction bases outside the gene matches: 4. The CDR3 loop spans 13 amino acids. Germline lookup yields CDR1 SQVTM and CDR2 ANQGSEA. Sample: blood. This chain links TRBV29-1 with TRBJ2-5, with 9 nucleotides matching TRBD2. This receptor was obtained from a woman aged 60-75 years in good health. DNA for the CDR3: TGCAGCGTGTCGACTAGCGGACAAGAGACCCAGTACTTC. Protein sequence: CSVSTSGQETQYF.